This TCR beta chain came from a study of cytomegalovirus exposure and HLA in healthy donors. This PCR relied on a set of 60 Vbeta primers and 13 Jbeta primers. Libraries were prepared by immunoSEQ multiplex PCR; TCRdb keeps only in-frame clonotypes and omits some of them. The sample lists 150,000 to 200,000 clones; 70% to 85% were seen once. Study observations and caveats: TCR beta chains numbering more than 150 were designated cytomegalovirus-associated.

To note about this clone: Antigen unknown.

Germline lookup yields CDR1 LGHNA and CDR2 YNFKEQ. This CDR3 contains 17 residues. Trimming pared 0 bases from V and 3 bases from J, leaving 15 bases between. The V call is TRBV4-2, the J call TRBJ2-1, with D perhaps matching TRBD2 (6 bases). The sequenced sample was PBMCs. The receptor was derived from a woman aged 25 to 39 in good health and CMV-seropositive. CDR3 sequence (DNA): TGTGCCAGCAGCCAAGAAGGTGTAAGCGGGCTCTACAATGAGCAGTTCTTC. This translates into CASSQEGVSGLYNEQFF.